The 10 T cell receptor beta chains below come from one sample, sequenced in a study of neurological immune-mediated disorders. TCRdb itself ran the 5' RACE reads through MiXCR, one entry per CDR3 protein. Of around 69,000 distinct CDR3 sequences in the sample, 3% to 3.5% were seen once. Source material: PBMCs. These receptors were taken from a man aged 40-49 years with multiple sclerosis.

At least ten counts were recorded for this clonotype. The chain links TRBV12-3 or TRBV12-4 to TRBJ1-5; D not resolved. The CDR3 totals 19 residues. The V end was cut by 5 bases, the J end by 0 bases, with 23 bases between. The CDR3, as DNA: TGTGCCAGCAGTCCCCCAGCCCGCCAGGCGGGTTATAGCAATCAGCCCCAGCATTTT. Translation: CASSPPARQAGYSNQPQHF.

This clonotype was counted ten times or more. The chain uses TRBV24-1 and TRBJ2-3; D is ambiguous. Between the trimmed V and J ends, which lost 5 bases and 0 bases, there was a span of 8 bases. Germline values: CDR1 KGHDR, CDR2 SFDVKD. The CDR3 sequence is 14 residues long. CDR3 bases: TGTGCCACCAGTGTGGTAATTAGCACAGATACGCAGTATTTT. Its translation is CATSVVISTDTQYF.

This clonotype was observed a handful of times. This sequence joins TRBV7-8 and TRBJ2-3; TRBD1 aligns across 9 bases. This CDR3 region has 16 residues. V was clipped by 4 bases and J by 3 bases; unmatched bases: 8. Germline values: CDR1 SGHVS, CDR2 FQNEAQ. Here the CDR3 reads CASSSGTGMATDTQYF. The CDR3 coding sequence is TGTGCCAGCAGCTCGGGGACAGGGATGGCGACAGATACGCAGTATTTT.

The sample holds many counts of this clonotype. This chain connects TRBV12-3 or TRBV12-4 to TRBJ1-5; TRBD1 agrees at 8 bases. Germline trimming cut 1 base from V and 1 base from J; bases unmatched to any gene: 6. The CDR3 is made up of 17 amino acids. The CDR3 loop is CASSLGRTGMSNQPQHF. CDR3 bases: TGTGCCAGCAGTTTAGGCCGGACAGGGATGAGCAATCAGCCCCAGCATTTT.

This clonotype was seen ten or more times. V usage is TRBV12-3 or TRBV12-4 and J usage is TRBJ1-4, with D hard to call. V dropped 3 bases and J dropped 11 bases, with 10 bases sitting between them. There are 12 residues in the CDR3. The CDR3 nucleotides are TGTGCCAGCAGTTTGAGCTCTGGGAAACTGTTTTTT. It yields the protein CASSLSSGKLFF.

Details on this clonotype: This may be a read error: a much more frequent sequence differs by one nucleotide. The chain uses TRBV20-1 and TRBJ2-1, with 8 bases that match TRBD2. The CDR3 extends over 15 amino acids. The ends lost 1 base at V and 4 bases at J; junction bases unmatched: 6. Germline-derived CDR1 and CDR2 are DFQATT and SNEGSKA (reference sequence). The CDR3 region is CSARGDSGVYNEQFF. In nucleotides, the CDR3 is TGCAGTGCTAGAGGCGATAGCGGGGTTTACAATGAGCAGTTCTTC.

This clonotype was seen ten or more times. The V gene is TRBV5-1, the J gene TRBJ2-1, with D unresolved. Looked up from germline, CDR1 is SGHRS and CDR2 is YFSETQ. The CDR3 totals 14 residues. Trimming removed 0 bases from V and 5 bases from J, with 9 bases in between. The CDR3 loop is CASSLALEDNEQFF. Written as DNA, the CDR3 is TGCGCCAGCAGCTTGGCCCTAGAGGACAATGAGCAGTTCTTC. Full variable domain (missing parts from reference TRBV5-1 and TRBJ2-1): KAGVTQTPRYLIKTRGQQVTLSCSPISGHRSVSWYQQTPGQGLQFLFEYFSETQRNKGNFPGRFSGRQFSNSRSEMNVSTLELGDSALYLCASSLALEDNEQFFGPGTRLTVL.

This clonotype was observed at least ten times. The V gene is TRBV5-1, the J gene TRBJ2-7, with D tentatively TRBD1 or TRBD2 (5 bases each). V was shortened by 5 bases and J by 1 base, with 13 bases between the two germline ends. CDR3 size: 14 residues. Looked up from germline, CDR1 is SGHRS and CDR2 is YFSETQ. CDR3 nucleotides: TGCGCCAGCAGGGGGGTCGTCGGATCCTACGAGCAGTACTTC. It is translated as CASRGVVGSYEQYF. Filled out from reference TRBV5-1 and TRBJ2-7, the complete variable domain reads KAGVTQTPRYLIKTRGQQVTLSCSPISGHRSVSWYQQTPGQGLQFLFEYFSETQRNKGNFPGRFSGRQFSNSRSEMNVSTLELGDSALYLCASRGVVGSYEQYFGPGTRLTVT.

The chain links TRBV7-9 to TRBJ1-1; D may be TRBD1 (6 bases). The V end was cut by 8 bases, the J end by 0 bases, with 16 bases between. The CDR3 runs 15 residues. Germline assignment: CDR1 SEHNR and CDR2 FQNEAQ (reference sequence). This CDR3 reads CASVEHRDLNTEAFF. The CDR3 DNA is TGTGCCAGCGTGGAACACAGGGACTTGAACACTGAAGCTTTCTTT.

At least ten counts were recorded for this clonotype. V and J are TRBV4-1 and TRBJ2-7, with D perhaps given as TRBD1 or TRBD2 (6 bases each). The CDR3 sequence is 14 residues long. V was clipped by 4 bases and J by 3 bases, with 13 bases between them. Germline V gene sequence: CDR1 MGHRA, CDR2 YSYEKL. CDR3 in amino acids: CASSLEGGVYEQYF. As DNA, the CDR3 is TGCGCCAGCAGCCTCGAGGGGGGCGTCTACGAGCAGTACTTC.